This T cell receptor (beta chain) was recovered during a study of cytomegalovirus exposure and HLA in healthy donors. On the study more broadly: Early release data held tens of millions of unique TCRs from HLA-typed donors. Findings and limits, study-wide: Sequencing had likely introduced a cluster of highly shared sequence variants as an artifact. V segments that were indistinguishable, TRBV6-2 and TRBV6-3 among them, were omitted from analysis. The authors listed around 150 TCR beta chains as cytomegalovirus-associated.

A remark on this clone: The antigen is not known.

With 60 Vbeta and 13 Jbeta primers, the PCR was carried out. Sequencing was performed with immunoSEQ multiplex PCR; in TCRdb, only in-frame clones are kept and a portion is missing. The sample records some 120,000 clones, 80% being singletons. Germline lookup yields CDR1 SNHLY and CDR2 FYNNEI. CDR3 length equals 14 residues. Sequenced material: PBMCs. The chain employs TRBV2 and TRBJ2-5; D might be TRBD1 (7 bases). TRBJ2-7 explains the end of the DNA better; the J call may be wrong. The TCR sequence derives from a female donor in good health and CMV-seronegative. CDR3 in DNA: TGTGCCAGCAGTCCCAGGGGGGCGTCCTACGAGCAGTACTTC. Its translation: CASSPRGASYEQYF.